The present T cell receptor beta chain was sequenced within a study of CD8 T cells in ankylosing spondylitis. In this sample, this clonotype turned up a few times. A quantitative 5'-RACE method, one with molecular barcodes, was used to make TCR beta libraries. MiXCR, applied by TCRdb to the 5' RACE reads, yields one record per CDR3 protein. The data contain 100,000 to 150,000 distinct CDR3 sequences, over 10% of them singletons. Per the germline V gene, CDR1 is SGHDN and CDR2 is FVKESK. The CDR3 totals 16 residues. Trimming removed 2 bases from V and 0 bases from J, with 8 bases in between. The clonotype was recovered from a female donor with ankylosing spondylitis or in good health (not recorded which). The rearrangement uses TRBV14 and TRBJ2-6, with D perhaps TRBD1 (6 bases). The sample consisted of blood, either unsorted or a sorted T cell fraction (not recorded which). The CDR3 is CASSQQGISGANVLTF. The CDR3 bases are TGTGCCAGCAGCCAACAGGGGATCTCTGGGGCCAACGTCCTGACTTTC.